This TCR beta chain was recorded in a study of shared clonotypes between healthy human individuals. Study-level background: Each donor had three CD4 naive, three CD4 memory, two CD8 naive and one CD8 memory plate.

The CDR3 is 13 amino acids. Per germline, CDR1 SNHLY and CDR2 FYNNEI. Between the trimmed V and J ends, which lost 8 bases and 1 base, there was a span of 11 bases. This clone was observed once. What it binds is unknown. Into CD45RA+ naive and CD45RA-negative memory subsets, the CD4+ cells were split. Study-wide points: Against clonotypes common to all four donors, non-shared ones had lower generation probabilities. Apart from blood, nothing was sampled; tissue repertoires likely differ.

The method was immunoSEQ multiplex PCR; TCRdb's version includes in-frame clones alone and lacks a portion of them. This sample has over 1.5 million clones, with 98% found just once. Sequencing input: naive CD4+ T cells sorted from blood. The subset was: CD45RA+ positively selected. V gene TRBV2 combines with J gene TRBJ1-1, with D tentatively TRBD1 (6 bases). The clonotype originates from a man in his thirties or forties in good health. The CDR3 nucleotides read TGTGCCAGCCCACAGGGAGGGAACACTGAAGCTTTCTTT. Translation gives CASPQGGNTEAFF.